The 26 T cell receptor beta chains reported below all come from one sample, sequenced in a study of T cell changes during pregnancy in multiple sclerosis (dated 2019 in TCRdb). The library was prepared using the immunoSEQ multiplex PCR assay. The table was pulled from immuneACCESS by TCRdb, which kept in-frame rearrangements only. Such tables lose some clones; where checked, under half of the loss comes from unresolved V genes, and the rest has no known cause. This sample lists 30,000 to 45,000 clones; 92% were detected once. The ten biggest clones cover roughly 0.44% of the sample. The sample consisted of CD4+ T cells from peripheral blood mononuclear cells, taken after pregnancy. The source is a female donor with multiple sclerosis, enrolled in a pregnancy study.

The chain combines TRBV5-1 with TRBJ2-7, with TRBD2 identical over 11 bases. This CDR3 region has 16 residues. Germline V gene sequence: CDR1 SGHRS, CDR2 YFSETQ. With V trimmed by 1 base and J by 3 bases, 6 bases remained unmatched. DNA for the CDR3: TGCGCCAGCAGCTTGATCACTAGCGGGGGAAACTACGAGCAGTACTTC. It encodes CASSLITSGGNYEQYF.

The genes are TRBV11-2 and TRBJ2-3; maybe TRBD2 (5 bases). The V gene's germline CDR1 is SGHAT and CDR2 FQNNGV. The CDR3 sequence is 13 residues long. The V and J ends lost 3 bases and 10 bases respectively, with 14 bases between them. CDR3 sequence: CASSFERARSQYF. The CDR3 coding sequence is TGTGCCAGCAGCTTTGAGAGGGCGCGGTCGCAGTATTTT.

The chain carries TRBV15 and TRBJ1-6; the D is unclear. The germline CDR1 and CDR2 sequences are LNHNV and YYDKDF (reference sequence). The germline V and J ends were trimmed by 1 base and 0 bases, with 10 bases remaining between them. The CDR3 is made up of 17 amino acids. DNA of the CDR3: TGTGCCACCAGCAGAGGACCGGGGAGCTCCTATAATTCACCCCTCCACTTT. Protein product: CATSRGPGSSYNSPLHF. The full variable domain, with the rest looked up from reference TRBV15 and TRBJ1-6, is DAMVIQNPRYQVTQFGKPVTLSCSQTLNHNVMYWYQQKSSQAPKLLFHYYDKDFNNEADTPDNFQSRRPNTSFCFLDIRSPGLGDTAMYLCATSRGPGSSYNSPLHFGNGTRLTVT.

The genes are TRBV18 and TRBJ1-2; no clear D gene. The germline V and J ends were trimmed by 3 bases and 2 bases, with 10 bases remaining between them. The CDR3 extends over 14 amino acids. CDR1 KGHSH and CDR2 LQKENI come from the germline V gene. The CDR3 sequence is CASSPNAQNYGYTF. The DNA of the CDR3 is TGTGCCAGCTCACCCAATGCCCAGAACTATGGCTACACCTTC.

The chain is built from TRBV6-5 and TRBJ1-5, with 7 bases identical to TRBD1. V lost 4 bases to trimming and J lost 0 bases; unmatched junction nucleotides: 6. Germline V gives CDR1 MNHEY, CDR2 SVGAGI. This CDR3 has 16 amino acids. CDR3 sequence reads: CASSSGQLHSNQPQHF. DNA for the CDR3: TGTGCCAGCAGTTCGGGACAGCTTCATAGCAATCAGCCCCAGCATTTT.

This clone was counted a few times. The V gene is TRBV5-1, the J gene TRBJ2-5; TRBD2 agrees at 10 bases. This CDR3 comprises 16 residues. Germline CDR1 SGHRS, CDR2 YFSETQ. J was trimmed by 5 bases and V by 0 bases; bases with no gene match: 7. The DNA of the CDR3 is TGCGCCAGCAGCTTGGAAGCTAGCGGGGGTTGGGAGACCCAGTACTTC. This codes for CASSLEASGGWETQYF.

In this sample, this clone turned up once. The genes are TRBV11-1 and TRBJ1-2, with 7 positions matching TRBD1. With V trimmed by 5 bases and J by 4 bases, 4 bases remained unmatched. The CDR3 has 13 amino acids. CDR1 and CDR2 from the germline V gene are SGHAT and FQDESV (reference sequence). CDR3 nucleotides: TGTGCCAGCAGCCCTAGGGACAGCTATGGCTACACCTTC. Residues: CASSPRDSYGYTF.

The chain recombines TRBV10-3 with TRBJ1-3; D call uncertain. CDR1 and CDR2 (germline): ENHRY, SYGVKD. The CDR3 length is 14 residues. Between the trimmed V and J ends, which lost 0 bases and 3 bases, there was a span of 6 bases. In nucleotides, the CDR3 is TGTGCCATCAGTGAGTCTTCGTATGGAAACACCATATATTTT. Its translation is CAISESSYGNTIYF.

V gene TRBV5-8 combines with J gene TRBJ2-2; TRBD1 matches 7 bases. V was clipped by 1 base and J by 7 bases; unmatched bases: 7. The V gene's germline CDR1 is SGHTS and CDR2 YDEGEE. This CDR3 contains 15 residues. The CDR3 loop reads CASSLQNRGGGELFF. In nucleotides, the CDR3 is TGTGCCAGCAGCTTGCAGAACAGGGGCGGCGGGGAGCTGTTTTTT.

The V gene is TRBV19, the J gene TRBJ1-4, with D possibly TRBD1 on 6 matching bases. The V gene's germline CDR1 is LNHDA and CDR2 SQIVND (reference sequence). With 6 bases removed from V and 3 bases from J, the gap between germline ends came to 17 bases. CDR3 length equals 16 residues. The CDR3 loop reads CASSRGQRLANEKLFF. The CDR3 nucleotides read TGTGCCAGTAGCCGCGGACAGCGCCTGGCTAATGAAAAACTGTTTTTT.

This clone was counted a few times. The chain links TRBV28 to TRBJ1-5; TRBD1 is a possible D gene (6 bases). In germline, CDR1 is MDHEN, CDR2 SYDVKM. Trimming took 5 bases from V and 4 from J, leaving 15 bases between them. The CDR3 runs 15 residues. This CDR3 is CASSAGTRVNQPQHF. The CDR3 DNA reads as TGTGCCAGCAGTGCCGGGACACGGGTTAATCAGCCCCAGCATTTT.

V usage is TRBV21-1 and J usage is TRBJ1-2. TRBV21-1 is labeled a pseudogene. The CDR3 covers 15 residues. The CDR3 coding sequence is TGTGCCAGCAGCAAAGGGGGGGTAGCTAACTATGGCTACACCTTC. Residues: CASSKGGVANYGYTF.

This clone appeared a single time. The chain is built from TRBV7-2 and TRBJ2-7, with TRBD2 matching over 8 bases. This CDR3 is built from 15 residues. CDR1 and CDR2 from the germline V gene are SGHTA and FQGNSA. V gave up 1 base and J gave up 5 bases; unmatched junction bases: 7. In DNA, the CDR3 is TGTGCCAGCAGCTTAGTCGTAGGTAGCGGGAACGAGCAGTACTTC. Protein sequence: CASSLVVGSGNEQYF.

V is TRBV28 and J is TRBJ1-1; TRBD1 agrees at 8 bases. The V gene's germline CDR1 is MDHEN and CDR2 SYDVKM. Unmatched junction bases numbered 2, after V lost 2 bases and J lost 9 bases. The CDR3 is 12 residues long. The DNA for the CDR3 is TGTGCCAGCAGTTTAAGGACAGGGAAAGCTTTCTTT. Amino acids: CASSLRTGKAFF.

The chain combines TRBV11-2 with TRBJ1-2; D is unclear. The germline gives CDR1 SGHAT, CDR2 FQNNGV. The CDR3 consists of 13 residues. Trimming cost V 5 bases and J 11 bases, with 18 bases left between them. The CDR3 sequence is CASSPSGGWSYTF. Written as DNA, the CDR3 is TGTGCCAGCAGCCCTTCCGGCGGTTGGAGTTACACCTTC.

The chain couples TRBV11-2 to TRBJ1-2; 9 bases are a match to TRBD1. The CDR3 spans 14 residues. Germline V CDR1 and CDR2: SGHAT, FQNNGV. The J segment lost 4 bases and the V segment lost 5 bases, leaving 5 bases of the junction unmatched. CDR3 protein: CASSKDRGPYGYTF. The CDR3 DNA reads TGTGCCAGCAGCAAGGACAGGGGACCCTATGGCTACACCTTC.

This rearrangement joins TRBV25-1 to TRBJ2-1; weak D call: TRBD1 (6 bases). CDR3 length: 15 residues. Between the trimmed V and J ends, which lost 5 bases and 6 bases, there was a span of 17 bases. CDR1 MGHDK and CDR2 SYGVNS come from the germline V gene. CDR3 nucleotide sequence: TGTGCCAGCAGTTATTCCGGGACAAGGGGCAATGAGCAGTTCTTC. It translates to CASSYSGTRGNEQFF.

V is TRBV7-6 and J is TRBJ2-3; the match to TRBD1 covers 9 bases. Germline V gene sequence: CDR1 SGHVS, CDR2 FNYEAQ. The CDR3 length is 15 residues. J lost 2 bases, V lost 3 bases, and 3 bases had no gene match. Here the CDR3 DNA reads TGTGCCAGCAGCTTCGGGACAGGGATCACAGATACGCAGTATTTT. It yields the protein CASSFGTGITDTQYF.

The genes are TRBV7-2 and TRBJ1-1; 9 nucleotides agree with TRBD1. Germline V gene data show CDR1 as SGHTA and CDR2 as FQGNSA. This CDR3 region has 13 residues. With V trimmed by 5 bases and J by 4 bases, 2 bases remained unmatched. CDR3 sequence reads: CASSPQGATEAFF. The CDR3 DNA follows: TGTGCCAGCAGCCCACAGGGGGCCACTGAAGCTTTCTTT.

This clone showed up just a few times. V and J are TRBV2 and TRBJ1-1; 7 bases match TRBD1. V shed 6 bases, J shed 0 bases, and the junction held 13 bases outside the gene matches. This CDR3 region has 17 residues. CDR1 is SNHLY, CDR2 FYNNEI, per germline. DNA for the CDR3: TGTGCCAGCAGCACGAGACTGGGACAGAACCTGAACACTGAAGCTTTCTTT. Translated, it gives CASSTRLGQNLNTEAFF.

The chain couples TRBV2 to TRBJ1-3; D perhaps matches TRBD1 (6 bases). There are 15 residues in the CDR3. V shed 4 bases and J shed 2 bases, with 12 bases lying between them. Germline CDR1 is SNHLY and CDR2 is FYNNEI. Written as DNA, the CDR3 is TGTGCCAGCAGTGGGACAGAGCGACCTGGAAACACCATATATTTT. It translates to CASSGTERPGNTIYF.

The sample holds one count of this clone. The rearrangement uses TRBV5-1 and TRBJ2-5; tentative D call: TRBD2 (7 bases). Trimming cost V 0 bases and J 5 bases, with 17 bases left between them. Germline CDR1 SGHRS, CDR2 YFSETQ. The CDR3 has 16 residues. For the CDR3, the DNA is TGCGCCAGCAGCTTGGCCAGGGCGGGGGCCTATGAGACCCAGTACTTC. Translation gives CASSLARAGAYETQYF.

V gene TRBV28 combines with J gene TRBJ2-3, with TRBD1 matching over 8 bases. Germline CDR1 MDHEN, CDR2 SYDVKM. This CDR3 has 15 amino acids. J gave up 1 base and V 5 bases, and 5 bases lay outside the gene matches. The CDR3 DNA sequence: TGTGCCAGCAGTCCCTCGGGACAGGGCACAGATACGCAGTATTTT. Translation gives CASSPSGQGTDTQYF.

As DNA, the CDR3 is TGTGCTAGTGGTTTGGCACCGGGATCCTCCGCTGGAAACACCATATATTTT. This sequence encodes CASGLAPGSSAGNTIYF. The chain has TRBV12-5 and TRBJ1-3; D remains unclear. The V end lost 1 base, the J end lost 2 bases, and 15 bases lay between the germline ends. The germline CDR1 and CDR2 sequences are LGHNT and FRNRAP. This CDR3 region has 17 residues. Using reference TRBV12-5 and TRBJ1-3 for the parts outside the CDR3, the full variable domain is DARVTQTPRHKVTEMGQEVTMRCQPILGHNTVFWYRQTMMQGLELLAYFRNRAPLDDSGMPKDRFSAEMPDATLATLKIQPSEPRDSAVYFCASGLAPGSSAGNTIYFGEGSWLTVV.

V is TRBV4-1 and J is TRBJ2-7; TRBD1 matches at 9 bases. V was clipped by 4 bases and J by 3 bases; unmatched bases: 10. The germline V gene encodes CDR1 MGHRA and CDR2 YSYEKL. This CDR3 comprises 16 residues. This CDR3 is CASSPSPGQGFYEQYF. The CDR3 coding sequence is TGCGCCAGCAGCCCATCACCGGGACAGGGTTTCTACGAGCAGTACTTC.

This chain links TRBV9 with TRBJ2-2; D may be TRBD1 (5 bases). Germline values: CDR1 SGDLS, CDR2 YYNGEE. Trimming removed 5 bases at V and 3 bases at J, with 14 bases between. CDR3 length: 15 amino acids. The CDR3 here is CASSEGAHDTGELFF. CDR3 nucleotides: TGTGCCAGCAGTGAAGGGGCGCACGACACCGGGGAGCTGTTTTTT.